Listed here are 19 T cell receptor beta chains from one sample, sequenced in a study of read filtering for tumor transcriptome and immune sequencing (dated by TCRdb to the early 2020s). TCRdb names Illumina HiSeq 4000 as the instrument used. The Immunoverse kit was used to build TCR libraries from about 430 ng RNA, with molecular barcoded adaptors covering alpha/delta and beta/gamma chains. TCRdb trimmed public reads at Q25 via fastp, called clones via MiXCR and kept in-frame beta chains. Entries are consolidated by CDR3 protein sequence, retaining the most common genes and DNA. The sample includes some 140,000 distinct CDR3 sequences, with approximately 13% observed a single time. The ten largest clones take up 8% to 9% of the sample. The sample consisted of a population of CD138-negative cells sorted from bone marrow. The cell subset or site label for this specimen denotes: bone marrow mononuclear cells depleted of CD138+ plasma/myeloma cells by negative magnetic selection. These TCRs come from a donor aged 40 or over with multiple myeloma.

This clonotype was counted many times. The chain has TRBV19 and TRBJ1-1; D call uncertain. Per germline, CDR1 LNHDA and CDR2 SQIVND (reference sequence). This CDR3 spans 16 amino acids. V lost 2 bases and J lost 0, with 13 bases in between. The CDR3 here is CASSIYIGVMNTEAFF. CDR3 DNA: TGTGCCAGTAGTATATATATCGGAGTCATGAACACTGAAGCTTTCTTT.

This clonotype has more than one count but fewer than ten. V gene TRBV10-3 combines with J gene TRBJ1-3; unclear D gene. V lost 6 bases and J lost 1, with 7 bases in between. CDR1 is ENHRY, CDR2 SYGVKD, per germline. CDR3 size: 13 residues. The CDR3: CAISWGSGNTIYF. The CDR3 DNA follows: TGTGCCATCAGCTGGGGATCTGGAAACACCATATATTTT.

A note on this clonotype: This could be a read error, since a much larger clone is one nucleotide away. The rearrangement uses TRBV4-1 and TRBJ1-5, with D uncertain. The CDR3 is 15 amino acids. Trimming removed 1 base at V and 0 bases at J, with 7 bases between. Germline-derived CDR1 and CDR2 are MGHRA and YSYEKL. The CDR3 loop is CASSQGLGSNQPQHF. In DNA, the CDR3 is TGCGCCAGCAGCCAAGGTCTAGGTAGCAATCAGCCCCAGCATTTT.

The genes are TRBV11-2 and TRBJ2-2; D remains unclear. Germline V lookup: CDR1 SGHAT, CDR2 FQNNGV. The V gene lost 6 bases and the J gene lost 4 bases, with 9 bases spanning the gap. This CDR3 contains 13 residues. CDR3 protein: CASRIAGTGELFF. The CDR3 DNA is TGTGCCAGCAGAATAGCAGGCACCGGGGAGCTGTTTTTT.

The chain combines TRBV27 with TRBJ2-1; D gene unclear. CDR3 length: 14 residues. The ends were cut back, 2 bases at V and 8 bases at J, with 13 bases in the middle. Germline V gives CDR1 MNHEY, CDR2 SMNVEV (reference sequence). The CDR3 loop is CASSLKGPYYEQFF. DNA of the CDR3: TGTGCCAGCAGTTTAAAAGGGCCTTACTATGAGCAGTTCTTC.

This clonotype was seen repeatedly, ten times or more. This chain uses TRBV27 with TRBJ2-1, with TRBD2 matching 9 bases. After removal of 5 bases from V and 7 bases from J, the junction contained 12 bases not matched to a gene. Germline values: CDR1 MNHEY, CDR2 SMNVEV (reference sequence). The CDR3 runs to 16 residues. The CDR3 DNA reads as TGTGCCAGCAGTCGGCGAGCGGGAGGAATCGATAATGAGCAGTTCTTC. Residues: CASSRRAGGIDNEQFF.

Ten or more counts support this clonotype. The chain is built from TRBV11-1 and TRBJ1-4, with D perhaps TRBD1 (5 bases). The CDR3 totals 16 residues. Germline V gene lookup returns CDR1 SGHAT and CDR2 FQDESV (reference sequence). The ends were cut back, 2 bases at V and 6 bases at J, with 16 bases in the middle. CDR3 protein: CASSLFTGTPDEKLFF. The DNA for the CDR3 is TGTGCCAGCAGCTTATTTACCGGGACGCCCGATGAAAAACTGTTTTTT. The full variable domain, rest sourced from reference TRBV11-1 and TRBJ1-4, is EAEVAQSPRYKITEKSQAVAFWCDPISGHATLYWYRQILGQGPELLVQFQDESVVDDSQLPKDRFSAERLKGVDSTLKIQPAELGDSAMYLCASSLFTGTPDEKLFFGSGTQLSVL.

Many counts were recorded for this clonotype. This chain joins TRBV29-1 and TRBJ2-1; no clear D. CDR3 length: 12 amino acids. Germline lookup yields CDR1 SQVTM and CDR2 ANQGSEA. Trimming removed 1 base at V and 7 bases at J, with 8 bases between. Here the CDR3 reads CSVEGASNEQFF. DNA of the CDR3: TGCAGCGTTGAAGGAGCTTCAAATGAGCAGTTCTTC.

This clonotype was seen many times. The chain combines TRBV12-5 with TRBJ2-3; TRBD1 might be the D (6 bases). In germline, CDR1 is LGHNT, CDR2 FRNRAP. Trimming pared 5 bases from V and 3 bases from J, leaving 15 bases between. CDR3 length: 15 amino acids. The CDR3 DNA follows: TGTGCTAGTGGTCCCCCTGGCAGGGGAACAGATACGCAGTATTTT. Its protein is CASGPPGRGTDTQYF.

In regard to this clonotype: A much larger clone differs by one base, so this may be a read error. The rearrangement links TRBV6-6 to TRBJ2-3; TRBD2 is a possible D gene (6 bases). Germline V CDR1 and CDR2: MNHNY, SVGAGI (reference sequence). CDR3 length equals 16 residues. The chain's CDR3 is CASSQGTSLSTDTPYF. The CDR3 nucleotides read TGTGCCAGCAGTCAAGGGACTTCCCTGAGCACAGATACGCCGTATTTT.

This clonotype was recorded at least ten times. This chain links TRBV20-1 with TRBJ1-5; D possibly corresponds to TRBD1 (6 bases). The CDR3 is 14 residues long. Germline CDR1 reads DFQATT; CDR2 reads SNEGSKA (reference sequence). Trimming shortened V by 6 bases and J by 0 bases, and 12 bases separated the two germline ends. The CDR3 here is CSALDRNSNQPQHF. The CDR3 region has the DNA TGCAGTGCGTTGGACAGAAATAGCAATCAGCCCCAGCATTTT.

The sample holds many counts of this clonotype. The chain combines TRBV20-1 with TRBJ2-5, with D possibly TRBD2 on 5 matching bases. The ends were cut back, 0 bases at V and 7 bases at J, with 18 bases in the middle. The V gene's germline CDR1 is DFQATT and CDR2 SNEGSKA (reference sequence). The CDR3 runs 15 residues. CDR3 DNA sequence: TGCAGTGCTAGAGACCCAGGAGGACTCAGCGGGACCCAGTACTTC. Amino acid sequence: CSARDPGGLSGTQYF.

The J gene is TRBJ1-3, the V gene TRBV7-8; 8 nucleotides line up with TRBD1. CDR1 is SGHVS, CDR2 FQNEAQ, per germline. V lost 1 base, J lost 4 bases, and 3 bases stayed unmatched. The CDR3 is 15 amino acids. The CDR3 DNA reads as TGTGCCAGCAGCTTAGTGGGGACAGGAGGAAACACCATATATTTT. Encoded protein: CASSLVGTGGNTIYF.

At least ten counts were recorded for this clonotype. J is TRBJ1-1 and V is TRBV4-3; 9 bases align to TRBD1. In germline, CDR1 is LGHNA, CDR2 YSLEER. The CDR3 is 14 amino acids. V gave up 5 bases and J gave up 4 bases; unmatched junction bases: 5. Here the CDR3 DNA reads TGCGCCAGCAGCTGGACAGGGGCAGGCACTGAAGCTTTCTTT. This encodes CASSWTGAGTEAFF.

This clonotype was seen repeatedly, ten times or more. V is TRBV20-1 and J is TRBJ2-7, with D maybe TRBD1 (6 bases). This CDR3 has 14 amino acids. V lost 1 base and J 2 bases, leaving 12 bases between the germline ends. Germline V CDR1 and CDR2: DFQATT, SNEGSKA (reference sequence). The CDR3 nucleotides read TGCAGTGCTAGAGGGGCAGGGGCAGCCTACGAGCAGTACTTC. Amino acids: CSARGAGAAYEQYF.

This clonotype was seen more than once but under ten times. A far larger clone lies a single base away; this is likely a read error. The conserved closing phenylalanine or tryptophan is absent in this CDR3, likely reflecting a read error. The gene calls are TRBV11-3 and TRBJ2-1; D remains unclear. Germline CDR1 is SGHNT and CDR2 is YENEEA. The V gene lost 0 bases and the J gene lost 0 bases, with 6 bases spanning the gap. The CDR3 spans 15 residues. CDR3 coding DNA: TGTGCCAGCAGCTTAGACTTGAGCTCCTACAATGAGCAGTTCCTC. This gives the protein CASSLDLSSYNEQFL.

There are many counts of this clonotype. This sequence joins TRBV7-2 and TRBJ2-5; maybe TRBD1 (6 bases). CDR3 length: 13 residues. The germline V gene has CDR1 SGHTA and CDR2 FQGNSA. V was clipped by 2 bases and J by 4 bases, with 8 bases between them. The CDR3, as DNA: TGTGCCAGCAGCTTAACCAGGGGAGAGACCCAGTACTTC. Translation: CASSLTRGETQYF. The full variable domain, its missing parts supplied by reference TRBV7-2 and TRBJ2-5, is GAGVSQSPSNKVTEKGKDVELRCDPISGHTALYWYRQSLGQGLEFLIYFQGNSAPDKSGLPSDRFSAERTGGSVSTLTIQRTQQEDSAVYLCASSLTRGETQYFGPGTRLLVL.

This clonotype has a count of ten or more. The rearrangement links TRBV5-4 to TRBJ2-7, with 10 nucleotides matching TRBD2. This CDR3 is 16 amino acids long. The V and J ends lost 2 bases and 0 bases, in that order; junction bases with no gene match: 5. CDR1 and CDR2 from the germline V gene are SGHNT and YYREEE (reference sequence). The CDR3 DNA sequence: TGTGCCAGCAGCTTCGGGACTAGCGCCATCTCCTACGAGCAGTACTTC. Translated, it gives CASSFGTSAISYEQYF.

This clonotype was detected many times. V usage is TRBV7-3 and J usage is TRBJ2-3, with unresolved D. The CDR3 totals 13 residues. CDR1 is SGHTA, CDR2 FQGTGA, per germline. The germline V and J ends were trimmed by 6 bases and 0 bases, with 7 bases remaining between them. The CDR3 here is CASSRFSTDTQYF. In DNA, the CDR3 is TGTGCCAGCAGTCGGTTTAGCACAGATACGCAGTATTTT.